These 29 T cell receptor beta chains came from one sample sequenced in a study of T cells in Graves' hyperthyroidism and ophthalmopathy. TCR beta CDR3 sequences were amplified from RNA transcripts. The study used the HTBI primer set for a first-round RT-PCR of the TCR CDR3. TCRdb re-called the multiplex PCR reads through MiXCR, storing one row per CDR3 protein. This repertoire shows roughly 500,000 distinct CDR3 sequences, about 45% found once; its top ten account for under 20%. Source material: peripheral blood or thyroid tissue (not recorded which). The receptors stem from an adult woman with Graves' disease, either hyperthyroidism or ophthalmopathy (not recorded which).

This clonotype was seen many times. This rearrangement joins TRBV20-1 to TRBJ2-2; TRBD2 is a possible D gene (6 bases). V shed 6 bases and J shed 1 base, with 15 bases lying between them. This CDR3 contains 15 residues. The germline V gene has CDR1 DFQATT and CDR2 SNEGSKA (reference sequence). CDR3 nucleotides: TGCAGTGCCGTGTGGGGAGGCCGGAACACCGGGGAGCTGTTTTTT. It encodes CSAVWGGRNTGELFF.

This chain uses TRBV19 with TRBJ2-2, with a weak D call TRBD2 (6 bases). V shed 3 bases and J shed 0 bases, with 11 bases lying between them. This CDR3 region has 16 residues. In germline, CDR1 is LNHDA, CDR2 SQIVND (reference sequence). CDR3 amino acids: CASSMRPGANTGELFF. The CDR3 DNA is TGTGCCAGTAGTATGAGACCGGGAGCGAACACCGGGGAGCTGTTTTTT.

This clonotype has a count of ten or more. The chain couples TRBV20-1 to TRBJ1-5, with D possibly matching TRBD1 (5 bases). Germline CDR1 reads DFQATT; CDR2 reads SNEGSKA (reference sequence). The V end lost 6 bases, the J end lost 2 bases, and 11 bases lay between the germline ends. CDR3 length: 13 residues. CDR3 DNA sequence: TGCAGTGCCGGGGGGAAAGGCAATCAGCCCCAGCATTTT. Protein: CSAGGKGNQPQHF.

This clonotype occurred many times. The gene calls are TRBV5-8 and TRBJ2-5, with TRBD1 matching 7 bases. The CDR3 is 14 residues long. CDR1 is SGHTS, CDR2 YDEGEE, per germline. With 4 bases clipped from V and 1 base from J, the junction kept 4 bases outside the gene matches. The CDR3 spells CASSTWDSQETQYF. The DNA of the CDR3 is TGTGCCAGCAGCACGTGGGACAGCCAAGAGACCCAGTACTTC.

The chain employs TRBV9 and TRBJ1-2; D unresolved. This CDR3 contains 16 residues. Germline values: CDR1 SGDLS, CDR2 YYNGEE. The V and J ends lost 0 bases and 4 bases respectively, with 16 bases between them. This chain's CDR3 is CASSVGPNIGGYGYTF. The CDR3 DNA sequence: TGTGCCAGCAGCGTAGGCCCTAACATCGGAGGCTATGGCTACACCTTC.

The CDR3 bases are TGCAGTGCTAGACACAGGGTCCAAGCGACTGAAGCTTTCTTT. It is translated as CSARHRVQATEAFF. The chain carries TRBV20-1 and TRBJ1-1; possible D gene TRBD1, 6 bases. The CDR3 loop spans 14 amino acids. Trimming pared 2 bases from V and 5 bases from J, leaving 15 bases between. The V gene's germline CDR1 is DFQATT and CDR2 SNEGSKA (reference sequence).

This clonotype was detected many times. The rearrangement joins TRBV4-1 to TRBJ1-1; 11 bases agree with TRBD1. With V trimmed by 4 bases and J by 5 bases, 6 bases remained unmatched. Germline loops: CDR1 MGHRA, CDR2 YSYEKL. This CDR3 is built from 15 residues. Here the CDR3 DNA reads TGCGCCAGCAGCCGAGACGGGACAGGGGGTACTGAAGCTTTCTTT. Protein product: CASSRDGTGGTEAFF.

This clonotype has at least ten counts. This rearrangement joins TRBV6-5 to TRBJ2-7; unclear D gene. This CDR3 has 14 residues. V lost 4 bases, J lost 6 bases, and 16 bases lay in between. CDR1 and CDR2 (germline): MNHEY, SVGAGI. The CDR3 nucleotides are TGTGCCAGCAGTTCGGCGCTAGATAGGGCCGAGCAGTACTTC. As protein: CASSSALDRAEQYF.

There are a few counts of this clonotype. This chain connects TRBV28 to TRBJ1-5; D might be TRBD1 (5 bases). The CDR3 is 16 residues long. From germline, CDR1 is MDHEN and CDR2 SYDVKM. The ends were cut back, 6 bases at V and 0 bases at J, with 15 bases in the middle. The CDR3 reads CASRRGRVFSNQPQHF. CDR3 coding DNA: TGTGCCAGCAGGCGTGGCAGGGTTTTTAGCAATCAGCCCCAGCATTTT.

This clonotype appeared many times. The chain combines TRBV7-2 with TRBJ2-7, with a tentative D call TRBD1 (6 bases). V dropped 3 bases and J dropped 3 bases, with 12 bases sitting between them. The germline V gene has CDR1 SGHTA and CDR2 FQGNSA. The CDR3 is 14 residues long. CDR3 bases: TGTGCCAGCAGCTTCTCGGGCAGGGGCTACGAGCAGTACTTC. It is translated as CASSFSGRGYEQYF.

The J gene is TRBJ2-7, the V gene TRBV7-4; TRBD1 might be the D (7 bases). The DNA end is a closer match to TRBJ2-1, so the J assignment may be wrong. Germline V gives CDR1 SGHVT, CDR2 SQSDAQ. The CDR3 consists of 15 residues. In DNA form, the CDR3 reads TGTGCCAGCAGCTTCGTGGGACAGAGGGGGGATGAGCAGTTCTTC. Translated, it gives CASSFVGQRGDEQFF.

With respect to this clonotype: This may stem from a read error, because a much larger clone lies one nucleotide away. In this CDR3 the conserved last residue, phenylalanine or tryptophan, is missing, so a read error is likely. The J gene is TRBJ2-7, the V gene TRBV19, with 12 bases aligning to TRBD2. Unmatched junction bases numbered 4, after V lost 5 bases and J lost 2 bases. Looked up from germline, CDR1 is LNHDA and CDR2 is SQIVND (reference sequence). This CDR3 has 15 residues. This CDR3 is CASSVSSGRAYEQYL. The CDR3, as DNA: TGTGCCAGTAGTGTATCTAGCGGGAGGGCCTACGAGCAGTACCTC.

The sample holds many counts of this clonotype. The CDR3 nucleotides read TGTGCCAGCAGCTTGAGGTGGGGTGTCGGTGAAAAACTGTTTTTT. It yields the protein CASSLRWGVGEKLFF. The chain recombines TRBV5-5 with TRBJ1-4; D gene unclear. This CDR3 comprises 15 residues. Germline assignment: CDR1 SGHKS and CDR2 YYEKEE (reference sequence). With 1 base removed from V and 7 bases from J, the gap between germline ends came to 14 bases.

CDR3 in amino acids: CASSLEGQGVYVLTF. The CDR3 DNA reads TGTGCCAGCTCCCTCGAGGGACAAGGTGTCTACGTCCTGACTTTC. The chain employs TRBV6-1 and TRBJ2-6; weak D call: TRBD1 (6 bases). Deletions cut 8 bases from V and 11 bases from J, with 22 bases between. Germline loops: CDR1 MNHNS, CDR2 SASEGT. This CDR3 is 15 amino acids long.

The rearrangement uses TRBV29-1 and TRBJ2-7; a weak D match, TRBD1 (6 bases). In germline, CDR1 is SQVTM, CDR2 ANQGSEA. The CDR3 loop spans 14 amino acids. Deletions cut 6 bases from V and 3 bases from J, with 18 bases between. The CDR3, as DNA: TGCAGCGTCAGGGAAACAGGGATCTACTACGAGCAGTACTTC. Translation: CSVRETGIYYEQYF.

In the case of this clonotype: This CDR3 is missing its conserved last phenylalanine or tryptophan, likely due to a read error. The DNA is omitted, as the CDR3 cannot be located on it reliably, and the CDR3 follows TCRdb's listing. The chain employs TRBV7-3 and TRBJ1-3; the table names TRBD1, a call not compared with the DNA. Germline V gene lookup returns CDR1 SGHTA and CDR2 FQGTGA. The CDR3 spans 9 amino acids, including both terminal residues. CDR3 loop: CASSSQPGG.

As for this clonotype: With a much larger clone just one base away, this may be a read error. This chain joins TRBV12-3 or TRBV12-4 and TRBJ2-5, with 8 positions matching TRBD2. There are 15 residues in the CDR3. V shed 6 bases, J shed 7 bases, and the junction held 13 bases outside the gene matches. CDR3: CASSQPGLVRGTQYF. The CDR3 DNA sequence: TGTGCCAGCAGCCAACCGGGACTAGTCAGGGGGACCCAGTACTTC.

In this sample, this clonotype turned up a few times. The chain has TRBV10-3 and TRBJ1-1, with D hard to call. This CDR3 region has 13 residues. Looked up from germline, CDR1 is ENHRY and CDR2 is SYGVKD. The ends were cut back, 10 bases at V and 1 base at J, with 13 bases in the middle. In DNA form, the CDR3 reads TGTGCCAGCAGAGAGCGTTGGAACACTGAAGCTTTCTTT. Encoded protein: CASRERWNTEAFF.

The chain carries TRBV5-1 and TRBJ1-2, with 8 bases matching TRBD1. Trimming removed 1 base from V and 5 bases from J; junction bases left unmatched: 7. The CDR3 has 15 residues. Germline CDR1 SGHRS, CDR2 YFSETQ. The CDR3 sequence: CASSLTGGTAYGYTF. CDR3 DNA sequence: TGCGCCAGCAGCTTGACAGGGGGGACAGCATATGGCTACACCTTC.

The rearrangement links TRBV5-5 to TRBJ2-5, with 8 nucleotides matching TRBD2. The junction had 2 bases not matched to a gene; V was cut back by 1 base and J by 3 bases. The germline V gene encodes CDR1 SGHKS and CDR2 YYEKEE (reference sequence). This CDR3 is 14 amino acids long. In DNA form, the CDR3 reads TGTGCCAGCAGCTTGATTAGCGGGAAAGAGACCCAGTACTTC. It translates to CASSLISGKETQYF. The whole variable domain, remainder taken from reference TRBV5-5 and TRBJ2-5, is DAGVTQSPTHLIKTRGQQVTLRCSPISGHKSVSWYQQVLGQGPQFIFQYYEKEERGRGNFPDRFSARQFPNYSSELNVNALLLGDSALYLCASSLISGKETQYFGPGTRLLVL.

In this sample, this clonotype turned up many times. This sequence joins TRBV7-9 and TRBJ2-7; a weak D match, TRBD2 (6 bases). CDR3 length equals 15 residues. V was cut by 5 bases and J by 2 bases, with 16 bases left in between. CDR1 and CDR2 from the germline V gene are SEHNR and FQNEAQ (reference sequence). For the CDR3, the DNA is TGTGCCAGCAGCCCCCCCTTTGGAGGGACCTACGAGCAGTACTTC. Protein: CASSPPFGGTYEQYF.

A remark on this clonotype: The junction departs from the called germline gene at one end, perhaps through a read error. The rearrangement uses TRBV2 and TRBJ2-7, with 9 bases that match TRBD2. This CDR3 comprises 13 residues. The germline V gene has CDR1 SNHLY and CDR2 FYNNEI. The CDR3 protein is CASSEGAGGPSVF. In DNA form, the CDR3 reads TGTGCCAGCAGTGAAGGAGCGGGAGGCCCCTCGGTCTTC.

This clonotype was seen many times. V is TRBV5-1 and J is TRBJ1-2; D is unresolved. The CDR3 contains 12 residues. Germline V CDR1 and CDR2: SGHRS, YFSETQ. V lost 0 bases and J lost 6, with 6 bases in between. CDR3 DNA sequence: TGCGCCAGCAGCTTGGAGGGCAATGGCTACACCTTC. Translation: CASSLEGNGYTF.

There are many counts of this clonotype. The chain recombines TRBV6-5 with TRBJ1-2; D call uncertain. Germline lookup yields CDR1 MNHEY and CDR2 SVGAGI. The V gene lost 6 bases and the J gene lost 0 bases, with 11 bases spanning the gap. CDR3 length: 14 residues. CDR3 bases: TGTGCCAGCAGGGCGTACTATTCTAACTATGGCTACACCTTC. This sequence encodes CASRAYYSNYGYTF.

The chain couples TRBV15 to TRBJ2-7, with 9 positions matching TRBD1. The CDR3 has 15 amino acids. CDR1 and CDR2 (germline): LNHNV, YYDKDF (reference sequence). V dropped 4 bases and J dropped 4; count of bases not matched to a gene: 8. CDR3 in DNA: TGTGCCACCAGCACGAACCGGGACAGGGATTACGAGCAGTACTTC. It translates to CATSTNRDRDYEQYF.

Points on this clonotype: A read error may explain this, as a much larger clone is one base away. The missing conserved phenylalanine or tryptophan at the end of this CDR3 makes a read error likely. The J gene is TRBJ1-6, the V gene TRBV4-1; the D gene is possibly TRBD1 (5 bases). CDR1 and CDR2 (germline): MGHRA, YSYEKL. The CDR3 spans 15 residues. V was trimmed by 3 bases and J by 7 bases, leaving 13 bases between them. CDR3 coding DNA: TGCGCCAGCAGCCACCCCCGGGGGGAAAATTCACCCCTCCACTCT. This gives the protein CASSHPRGENSPLHS.

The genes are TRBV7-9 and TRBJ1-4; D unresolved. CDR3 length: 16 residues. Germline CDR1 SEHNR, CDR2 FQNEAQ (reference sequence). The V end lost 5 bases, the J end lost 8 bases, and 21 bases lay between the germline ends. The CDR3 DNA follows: TGTGCCAGCAGCCCGGAGCCAGGACTAGGAGGGGAAAAACTGTTTTTT. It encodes CASSPEPGLGGEKLFF.

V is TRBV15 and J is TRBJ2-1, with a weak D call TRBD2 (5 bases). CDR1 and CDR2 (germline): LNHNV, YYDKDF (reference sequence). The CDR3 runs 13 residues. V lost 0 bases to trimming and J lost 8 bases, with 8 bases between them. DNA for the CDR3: TGTGCCACCAGCAGAGAGTACGGGGATGAGCAGTTCTTC. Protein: CATSREYGDEQFF.

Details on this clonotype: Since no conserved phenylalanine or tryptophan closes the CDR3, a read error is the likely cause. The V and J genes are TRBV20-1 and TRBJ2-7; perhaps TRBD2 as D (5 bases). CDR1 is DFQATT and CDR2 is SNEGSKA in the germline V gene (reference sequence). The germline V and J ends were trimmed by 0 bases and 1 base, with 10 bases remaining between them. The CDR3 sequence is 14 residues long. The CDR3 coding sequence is TGCAGTGCTAGAGATATCGGGGTATCCTACGAGCAGTACTCC. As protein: CSARDIGVSYEQYS.